These 18 T cell receptor beta chains originate from one sample sequenced in a study of shared clonotypes between healthy human individuals. Positively selected for CCR7, the CD45RO-negative cells used as naive CD8 cells excluded terminally differentiated effector memory CD45RA+ cells. This table comes from immunoSEQ multiplex PCR, and its TCRdb copy is limited to in-frame clones, with some not included. In the table there are about 600,000 clones, less than 97% of which are singletons. The sequencing sample was made of naive CD8+ T cells sorted from blood. All receptors derive from a woman in her 30s in good health.

The gene calls are TRBV4-2 and TRBJ2-1; D is possibly TRBD2 (6 bases). The CDR3 extends over 14 amino acids. CDR1 and CDR2 from the germline V gene are LGHNA and YNFKEQ. Trimming removed 1 base from V and 6 bases from J, with 10 bases in between. The CDR3 nucleotides read TGTGCCAGCAGCCAAGTTGTGGGAGGCAATGAGCAGTTCTTC. It codes for CASSQVVGGNEQFF.

This clone was found once. Additional DNA sequences in this sample encode the identical CDR3. V gene TRBV7-9 combines with J gene TRBJ1-1, with D unresolved. CDR3 size: 12 residues. Per germline, CDR1 SEHNR and CDR2 FQNEAQ (reference sequence). Trimming took off 3 bases at V and 5 bases at J, with 7 bases between the two ends. CDR3 residues: CASSFSGTEAFF. CDR3 coding DNA: TGTGCCAGCAGCTTTTCAGGAACTGAAGCTTTCTTT.

The genes are TRBV2 and TRBJ2-7; the D is unclear. Germline V gives CDR1 SNHLY, CDR2 FYNNEI. There are 15 residues in the CDR3. Trimming pared 1 base from V and 3 bases from J, leaving 13 bases between. Here the CDR3 reads CASSEGGRRSYEQYF. In DNA form, the CDR3 reads TGTGCCAGCAGTGAAGGGGGTCGGAGAAGCTACGAGCAGTACTTC.

This chain uses TRBV27 with TRBJ2-5; 11 nucleotides align to TRBD1. Germline V gene sequence: CDR1 MNHEY, CDR2 SMNVEV (reference sequence). V was pared by 4 bases and J by 2 bases, with 6 bases of the junction left unmatched. The CDR3 covers 16 residues. CDR3 nucleotides: TGTGCCAGCAGTTCCGCGGACAGGGGGCCACAAGAGACCCAGTACTTC. Its translation is CASSSADRGPQETQYF.

This sequence joins TRBV28 and TRBJ2-1; no clear D gene. The length of the CDR3 is 14 residues. V lost 7 bases, J lost 0 bases, and 10 bases lay in between. Germline loops: CDR1 MDHEN, CDR2 SYDVKM. CDR3 bases: TGTGCCAGCATGGTAACTTCCTCCTACAATGAGCAGTTCTTC. This encodes CASMVTSSYNEQFF. The variable domain in full, completed from reference TRBV28 and TRBJ2-1, reads DVKVTQSSRYLVKRTGEKVFLECVQDMDHENMFWYRQDPGLGLRLIYFSYDVKMKEKGDIPEGYSVSREKKERFSLILESASTNQTSMYLCASMVTSSYNEQFFGPGTRLTVL.

V gene TRBV7-6 combines with J gene TRBJ2-1; 9 bases match TRBD1. This CDR3 comprises 15 residues. The germline V gene encodes CDR1 SGHVS and CDR2 FNYEAQ. V dropped 5 bases and J dropped 6; count of bases not matched to a gene: 8. CDR3 coding DNA: TGTGCCAGCAGCATATGGACAGGGGCCGGCAATGAGCAGTTCTTC. It codes for CASSIWTGAGNEQFF.

The rearrangement links TRBV19 to TRBJ2-7; TRBD1 aligns across 7 bases. CDR3 length: 13 amino acids. Germline CDR1 LNHDA, CDR2 SQIVND (reference sequence). The V segment lost 5 bases and the J segment 4 bases; nucleotides outside the gene matches: 5. The CDR3 sequence is CASSHRGNYEQYF. As DNA, the CDR3 is TGTGCCAGTAGTCACAGGGGCAATTACGAGCAGTACTTC.

Notes on this clone: Other DNA sequences in the same sample also yield this CDR3. Here the CDR3 DNA reads TGTGCCAGCAGCCTCGGACAGGGGAGCGAGCAGTACTTC. Translated, it gives CASSLGQGSEQYF. J is TRBJ2-7 and V is TRBV5-6; 9 nucleotides match TRBD1. With 4 bases clipped from V and 6 bases from J, the junction kept 5 bases outside the gene matches. This CDR3 is 13 amino acids long. Germline loops: CDR1 SGHDT, CDR2 YYEEEE.

This clone was seen just once. This chain joins TRBV19 and TRBJ1-4; maybe TRBD1 (5 bases). This CDR3 region has 15 residues. Between the trimmed V and J ends, which lost 5 bases and 6 bases, there was a span of 16 bases. Germline V gene sequence: CDR1 LNHDA, CDR2 SQIVND (reference sequence). This chain's CDR3 is CASSGTGARDEKLFF. The CDR3 DNA reads as TGTGCCAGTAGTGGTACCGGGGCCAGGGATGAAAAACTGTTTTTT.

This sequence joins TRBV28 and TRBJ2-7; D may be TRBD2 (6 bases). There are 14 residues in the CDR3. Germline CDR1 reads MDHEN; CDR2 reads SYDVKM. V lost 2 bases and J lost 3, with 11 bases in between. CDR3 sequence (DNA): TGTGCCAGCAGTTTAATTGTTAGCGGCTACGAGCAGTACTTC. Residues: CASSLIVSGYEQYF.

This clone was seen once. V usage is TRBV25-1 and J usage is TRBJ1-2; D ambiguous. This CDR3 is 13 amino acids long. The V end lost 4 bases, the J end lost 2 bases, and 8 bases lay between the germline ends. The germline V gene has CDR1 MGHDK and CDR2 SYGVNS. Here the CDR3 reads CASSGRENYGYTF. CDR3 sequence (DNA): TGTGCCAGCAGTGGCCGGGAAAACTATGGCTACACCTTC.

The J gene is TRBJ1-5, the V gene TRBV9; tentatively, D is TRBD1 (5 bases). CDR3 size: 14 residues. Per the germline V gene, CDR1 is SGDLS and CDR2 is YYNGEE. The V end was cut by 0 bases, the J end by 7 bases, with 11 bases between. CDR3 residues: CASSVGGELQPQHF. The CDR3 DNA reads TGTGCCAGCAGCGTAGGAGGGGAGTTGCAGCCCCAGCATTTT. Combining the CDR3 with reference TRBV9 and TRBJ1-5 gives the whole variable domain DSGVTQTPKHLITATGQRVTLRCSPRSGDLSVYWYQQSLDQGLQFLIQYYNGEERAKGNILERFSAQQFPDLHSELNLSSLELGDSALYFCASSVGGELQPQHFGDGTRLSIL.

This chain connects TRBV5-6 to TRBJ2-3, with unresolved D. CDR1 is SGHDT, CDR2 YYEEEE, per germline. This CDR3 contains 14 residues. The ends were cut back, 1 base at V and 8 bases at J, with 14 bases in the middle. CDR3 region: CASSLSAQVRTQYF. The CDR3 nucleotides read TGTGCCAGCAGCTTGTCTGCCCAAGTCCGTACGCAGTATTTT.

This chain joins TRBV9 and TRBJ2-5; 9 bases map to TRBD1. The CDR3 runs to 15 residues. Germline assignment: CDR1 SGDLS and CDR2 YYNGEE. The J segment lost 5 bases and the V segment lost 3 bases, leaving 8 bases of the junction unmatched. The DNA for the CDR3 is TGTGCCAGCAGCGCGGGACAGGGTCGTCTGGAGACCCAGTACTTC. Translating gives CASSAGQGRLETQYF. The whole variable domain, filled in from reference TRBV9 and TRBJ2-5, reads DSGVTQTPKHLITATGQRVTLRCSPRSGDLSVYWYQQSLDQGLQFLIQYYNGEERAKGNILERFSAQQFPDLHSELNLSSLELGDSALYFCASSAGQGRLETQYFGPGTRLLVL.

In this sample, this clone turned up a few times. This CDR3 reads CASRTDDWNTEAFF. The CDR3 DNA is TGTGCCAGTAGGACGGACGACTGGAACACTGAAGCTTTCTTT. The chain has TRBV19 and TRBJ1-1, with D hard to call. V lost 6 bases and J lost 1, with 12 bases in between. The CDR3 runs 14 residues. Germline loops: CDR1 LNHDA, CDR2 SQIVND (reference sequence).

The chain uses TRBV6-1 and TRBJ1-4; 9 nucleotides match TRBD1. The CDR3 is 16 residues long. CDR1 and CDR2 from the germline V gene are MNHNS and SASEGT. V was clipped by 4 bases and J by 6 bases; unmatched bases: 9. The CDR3 region is CASSGRTGGAYEKLFF. The DNA of the CDR3 is TGTGCCAGCAGTGGTCGAACAGGGGGCGCCTATGAAAAACTGTTTTTT.

The chain recombines TRBV2 with TRBJ2-6, with D possibly being TRBD2 (6 bases). This CDR3 has 14 amino acids. The germline CDR1 and CDR2 sequences are SNHLY and FYNNEI. Trimming took 7 bases from V and 3 from J, leaving 10 bases between them. Here the CDR3 DNA reads TGTGCCAGCATTTCGGGGGATGGGGCCAACGTCCTGACTTTC. This gives the protein CASISGDGANVLTF. The entire variable domain, with the rest obtained from reference TRBV2 and TRBJ2-6, is as follows: EPEVTQTPSHQVTQMGQEVILRCVPISNHLYFYWYRQILGQKVEFLVSFYNNEISEKSEIFDDQFSVERPDGSNFTLKIRSTKLEDSAMYFCASISGDGANVLTFGAGSRLTVL.

The count of this clone is one. This rearrangement joins TRBV27 to TRBJ1-1; TRBD1 might be the D (5 bases). From germline, CDR1 is MNHEY and CDR2 SMNVEV (reference sequence). This CDR3 has 15 amino acids. Between the trimmed V and J ends, which lost 2 bases and 7 bases, there was a span of 17 bases. CDR3 sequence: CASSLGPQGLGEAFF. DNA for the CDR3: TGTGCCAGCAGTTTAGGGCCCCAGGGTCTGGGTGAAGCTTTCTTT.